The rows below give T cell receptor beta chains drawn from one sample of a study of control samples from healthy donors and cancer patients. Libraries were prepared by immunoSEQ multiplex PCR; TCRdb keeps only in-frame clonotypes and omits some of them. The sample lists approximately 210,000 clones; around 93% were seen once. The sample comprised blood. The receptor source for this set is a man aged 30 to 45 in good health. Each CDR3 is given with its conserved first and last residue. A D gene is named only where the DNA matches it firmly. Size values are once, few and many counts, or a class for expanded clones, and some rows have none.

TRBV5-3,TRBJ1-1,NA,TRBD1,TGTGCCAGAAGATGGGACAGGGGGAACACTGAAGCTTTCTTT,CARRWDRGNTEAFF
TRBV18,TRBJ1-1,NA,NA,TGTGCCAGCTCACCACCTGGGGTTTCTGATACTGAAGCTTTCTTT,CASSPPGVSDTEAFF
TRBV24-1,TRBJ2-2,NA,NA,TGTGCCACCAGTGATTTCACCGGGGAGCTGTTTTTT,CATSDFTGELFF
TRBV7-2,TRBJ2-1,NA,TRBD1,TGTGCCAGCAGCTTCTACAGGGGGTTCAACAATGAGCAGTTCTTC,CASSFYRGFNNEQFF
TRBV2,TRBJ1-1,once,TRBD1,TGTGCCAGCAGTGAAGCGCTGGGACAGGGGCTAAGGGACACTGAAGCTTTCTTT,CASSEALGQGLRDTEAFF
TRBV4-2,TRBJ2-7,NA,TRBD2,TGTGCCAGCAGCCAAATTAGCGGGGGGGCCGACGAGCAGTACTTC,CASSQISGGADEQYF
TRBV2,TRBJ2-6,once,NA,TGTGCCAGCAGTTTCGGGTCCGGGGCCAACGTCCTGACTTTC,CASSFGSGANVLTF
TRBV3-1/TRBV3-2,TRBJ2-3,NA,TRBD2,TGTGCCAGCAGCCAAGGAGGCAGCGGGGGTTCGGATACGCAGTATTTT,CASSQGGSGGSDTQYF
TRBV7-9,TRBJ1-1,few,TRBD1,TGTGCCAGCAGCTTAGGACAGGGGGATCGGGCTTTCTTT,CASSLGQGDRAFF
TRBV5-1,TRBJ1-4,NA,NA,TGCGCCAGCAGCCAAGGGAACCCTAATGAAAAACTGTTTTTT,CASSQGNPNEKLFF
TRBV28,TRBJ1-2,few,NA,TGTGCCAGCACTCCCCGTGGGGCGAATGGCTACACCTTC,CASTPRGANGYTF
TRBV5-1,TRBJ2-7,NA,NA,TGCGCCAGCAGCTCTTCCGGGACATACTACGAGCAGTACTTC,CASSSSGTYYEQYF
TRBV9,TRBJ1-4,once,NA,TGTGCCAGCAGCGGAAGTGCAACTAATGAAAAACTGTTTTTT,CASSGSATNEKLFF
TRBV6-5,TRBJ2-7,NA,NA,TGTGCCAGCAGTTCCCGGGGGACATACGAGCAGTACTTC,CASSSRGTYEQYF
TRBV30,TRBJ2-1,NA,NA,TGTGCCGGCAGCTCGGCCCGCGATGAGCAGTTCTTC,CAGSSARDEQFF
TRBV5-1,TRBJ2-1,once,TRBD2,TGCGCCAGCGGGCGGGGGAGCTCCTACAATGAGCAGTTCTTC,CASGRGSSYNEQFF
TRBV6-1,TRBJ1-1,NA,NA,TGTGCCAGCAGTGAACGGGCAGGCGCGGGGTTGGGCACTGAAGCTTTCTTT,CASSERAGAGLGTEAFF
TRBV6-5,TRBJ2-6,NA,NA,TGTGCCAGCAGTCTGGGTACTGGGGCCAACGTCCTGACTTTC,CASSLGTGANVLTF
TRBV15,TRBJ1-6,NA,NA,TGTGCCACCAGCAGAGATCGAGGATCGTATTCACCCCTCCACTTT,CATSRDRGSYSPLHF
TRBV20-1,TRBJ2-7,NA,NA,TGCAGTGCTGGATCCTACGAGCAGTACTTC,CSAGSYEQYF
TRBV7-2,TRBJ2-7,once,NA,TGTGCCAGCAGCTTAGTCTCATTAAGGCTTGGAGGTTTATACGAGCAGTACTTC,CASSLVSLRLGGLYEQYF
TRBV6-5,TRBJ1-2,NA,NA,TGTGCCAGCAGTCCACCCCGGGGGGTGGGCGGCTACACCTTC,CASSPPRGVGGYTF
TRBV18,TRBJ2-3,NA,NA,TGTGCCAGCTCACCTGGGGGCGACGGCGATACGCAGTATTTT,CASSPGGDGDTQYF
TRBV5-1,TRBJ2-3,NA,NA,TGCGCCAGCAGCGCGACAGGATTATCTCATGATACGCAGTATTTT,CASSATGLSHDTQYF
TRBV6-1,TRBJ2-3,NA,TRBD2,TGTGCCAGCAGTGAAGCCGGGGGGGGCCGGCATACGCAGTATTTT,CASSEAGGGRHTQYF